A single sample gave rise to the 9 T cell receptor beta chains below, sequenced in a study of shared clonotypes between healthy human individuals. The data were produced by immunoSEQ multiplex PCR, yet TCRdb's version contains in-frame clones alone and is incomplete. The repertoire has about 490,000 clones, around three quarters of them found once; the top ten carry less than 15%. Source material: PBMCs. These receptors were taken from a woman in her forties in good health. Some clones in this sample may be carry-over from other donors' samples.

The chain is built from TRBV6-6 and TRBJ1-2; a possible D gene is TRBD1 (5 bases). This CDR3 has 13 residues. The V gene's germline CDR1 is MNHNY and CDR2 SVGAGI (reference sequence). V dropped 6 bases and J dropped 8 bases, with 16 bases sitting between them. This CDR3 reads CASSPDSMLGYTF. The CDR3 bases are TGTGCCAGCAGCCCCGACAGCATGTTGGGCTACACCTTC.

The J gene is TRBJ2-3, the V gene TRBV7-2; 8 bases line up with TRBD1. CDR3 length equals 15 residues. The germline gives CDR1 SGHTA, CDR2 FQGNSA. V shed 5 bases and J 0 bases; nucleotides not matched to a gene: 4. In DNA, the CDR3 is TGTGCCAGCAGCCGCAGGGGGCCAAGCACAGATACGCAGTATTTT. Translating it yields CASSRRGPSTDTQYF.

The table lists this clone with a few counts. The CDR3 nucleotides read TGTGCCAGCAGCTCTCAGCACCAAGAGACCCAGTACTTC. It yields the protein CASSSQHQETQYF. The chain carries TRBV7-3 and TRBJ2-5, with no clear D. V was shortened by 4 bases and J by 0 bases, with 6 bases between the two germline ends. Germline-derived CDR1 and CDR2 are SGHTA and FQGTGA. The CDR3 runs 13 residues.

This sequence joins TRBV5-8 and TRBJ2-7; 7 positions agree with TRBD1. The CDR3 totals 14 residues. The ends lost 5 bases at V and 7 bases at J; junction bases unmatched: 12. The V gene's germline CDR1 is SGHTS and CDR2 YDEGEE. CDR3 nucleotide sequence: TGTGCCAGCAGGCCACCTGGGACAGTAAGGGAGCAGTACTTC. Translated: CASRPPGTVREQYF. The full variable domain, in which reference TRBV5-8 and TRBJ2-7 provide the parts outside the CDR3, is EAGVTQSPTHLIKTRGQQATLRCSPISGHTSVYWYQQALGLGLQFLLWYDEGEERNRGNFPPRFSGRQFPNYSSELNVNALELEDSALYLCASRPPGTVREQYFGPGTRLTVT.

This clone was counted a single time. DNA for the CDR3: TGTGCCAGCAGTGATGCTAGCGGGAAGGCCGATGAGCAGTTCTTC. This encodes CASSDASGKADEQFF. This chain connects TRBV2 to TRBJ2-1; 9 bases match TRBD2. Losses at the gene ends were 3 bases for V and 8 bases for J; bases not matched to a gene: 8. The germline gives CDR1 SNHLY, CDR2 FYNNEI. CDR3 size: 15 residues.

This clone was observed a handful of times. The CDR3 loop reads CASSRELEDTQYF. The DNA for the CDR3 is TGTGCCAGCAGCCGAGAGTTAGAAGATACGCAGTATTTT. The J gene is TRBJ2-3, the V gene TRBV7-3; no firm D call. This CDR3 spans 13 amino acids. Germline assignment: CDR1 SGHTA and CDR2 FQGTGA. V was pared by 5 bases and J by 5 bases, with 11 bases between.

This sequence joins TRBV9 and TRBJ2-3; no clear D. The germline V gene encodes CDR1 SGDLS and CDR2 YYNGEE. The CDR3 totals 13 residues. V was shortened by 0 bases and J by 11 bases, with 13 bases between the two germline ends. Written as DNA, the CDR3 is TGTGCCAGCAGCGTAGAATTGGGGAACCTGCAGTATTTT. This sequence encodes CASSVELGNLQYF.

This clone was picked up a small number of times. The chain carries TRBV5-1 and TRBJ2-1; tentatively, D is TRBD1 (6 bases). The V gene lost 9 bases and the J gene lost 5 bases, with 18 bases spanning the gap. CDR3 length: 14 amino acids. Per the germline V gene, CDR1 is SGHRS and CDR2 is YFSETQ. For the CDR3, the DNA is TGCGCCATTCCCAACCGGGACACACACAATGAGCAGTTCTTC. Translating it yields CAIPNRDTHNEQFF.

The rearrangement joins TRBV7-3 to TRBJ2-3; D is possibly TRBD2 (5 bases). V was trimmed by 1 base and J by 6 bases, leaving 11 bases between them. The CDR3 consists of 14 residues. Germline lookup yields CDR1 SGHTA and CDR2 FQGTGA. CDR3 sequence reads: CASSLMPGGDTQYF. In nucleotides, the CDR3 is TGTGCCAGCAGCTTAATGCCTGGAGGTGATACGCAGTATTTT.